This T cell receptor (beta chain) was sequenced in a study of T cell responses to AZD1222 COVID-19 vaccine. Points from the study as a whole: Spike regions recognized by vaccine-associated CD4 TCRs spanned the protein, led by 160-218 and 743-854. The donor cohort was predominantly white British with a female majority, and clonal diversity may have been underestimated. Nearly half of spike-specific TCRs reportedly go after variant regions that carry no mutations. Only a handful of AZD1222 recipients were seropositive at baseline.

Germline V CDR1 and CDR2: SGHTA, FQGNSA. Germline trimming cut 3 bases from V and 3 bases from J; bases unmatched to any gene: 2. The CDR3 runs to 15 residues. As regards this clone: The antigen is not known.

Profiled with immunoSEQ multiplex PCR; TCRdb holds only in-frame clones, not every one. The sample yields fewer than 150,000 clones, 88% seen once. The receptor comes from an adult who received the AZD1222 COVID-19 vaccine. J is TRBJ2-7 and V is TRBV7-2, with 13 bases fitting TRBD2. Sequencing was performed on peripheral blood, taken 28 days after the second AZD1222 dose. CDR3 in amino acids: CASSFGLAGDYEQYF. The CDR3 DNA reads TGTGCCAGCAGCTTCGGACTAGCGGGGGACTACGAGCAGTACTTC.